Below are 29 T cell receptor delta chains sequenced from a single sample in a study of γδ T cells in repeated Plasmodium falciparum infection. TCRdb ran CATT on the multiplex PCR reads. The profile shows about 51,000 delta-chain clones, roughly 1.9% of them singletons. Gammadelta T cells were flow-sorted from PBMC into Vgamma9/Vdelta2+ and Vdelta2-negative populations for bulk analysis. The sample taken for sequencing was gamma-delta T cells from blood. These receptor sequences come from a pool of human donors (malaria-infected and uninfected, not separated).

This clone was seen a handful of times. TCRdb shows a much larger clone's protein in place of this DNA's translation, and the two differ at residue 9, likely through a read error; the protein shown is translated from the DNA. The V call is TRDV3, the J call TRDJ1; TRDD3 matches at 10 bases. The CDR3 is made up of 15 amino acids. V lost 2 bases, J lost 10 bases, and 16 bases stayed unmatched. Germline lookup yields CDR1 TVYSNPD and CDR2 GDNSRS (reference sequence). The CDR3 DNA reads TGTGCCTTTTCTCCACTGGGGGATTTGCGGCCAGGACTCATCTTT. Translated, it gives CAFSPLGDLRPGLIF.

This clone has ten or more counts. CDR3 protein: CALGELGLIRGAPPIRPHSYSQYTDKLIF. In nucleotides, the CDR3 is TGTGCTCTTGGGGAACTGGGCCTTATCCGTGGCGCACCCCCCATAAGACCCCACTCCTATTCTCAGTACACCGATAAACTCATCTTT. The chain is built from TRDV1 and TRDJ1; weak D call: TRDD2 (5 bases). Matching the DNA to germline supplied the J gene, which TCRdb does not give. The CDR3 has 29 amino acids. Germline CDR1 reads TSWWSYY; CDR2 reads QGS. The V end lost 0 bases, the J end lost 0 bases, and 50 bases lay between the germline ends.

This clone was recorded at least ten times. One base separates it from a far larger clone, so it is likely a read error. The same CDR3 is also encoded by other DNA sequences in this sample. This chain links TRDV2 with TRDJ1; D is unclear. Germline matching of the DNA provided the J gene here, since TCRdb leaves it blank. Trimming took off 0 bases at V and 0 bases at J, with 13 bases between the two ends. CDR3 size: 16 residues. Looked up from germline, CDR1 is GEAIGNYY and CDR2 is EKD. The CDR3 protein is CACDTLVGPHTDKLIF. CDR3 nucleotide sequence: TGTGCCTGTGACACCCTGGTTGGCCCTCACACCGATAAACTCATCTTT.

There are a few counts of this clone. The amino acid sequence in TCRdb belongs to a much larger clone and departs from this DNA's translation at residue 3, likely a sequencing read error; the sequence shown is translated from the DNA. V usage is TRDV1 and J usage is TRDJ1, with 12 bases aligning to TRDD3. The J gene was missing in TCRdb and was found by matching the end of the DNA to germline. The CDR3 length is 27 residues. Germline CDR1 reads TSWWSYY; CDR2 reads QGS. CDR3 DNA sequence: TGTGCTCCTGGGGAACCCGATGGGGAAGTCTCCGGGTCCATACTGGGGGATACACTCACATCTACCGATAAACTCATCTTT. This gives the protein CAPGEPDGEVSGSILGDTLTSTDKLIF.

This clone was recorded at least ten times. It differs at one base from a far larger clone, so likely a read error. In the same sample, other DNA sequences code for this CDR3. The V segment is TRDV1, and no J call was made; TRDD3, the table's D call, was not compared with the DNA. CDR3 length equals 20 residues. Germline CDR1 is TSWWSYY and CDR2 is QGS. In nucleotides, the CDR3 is TGTGCTCTTGGGGAACCAGCTTTCGTTCCTACACCAGGGATCACCGATAAACTCATCTTC. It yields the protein CALGEPAFVPTPGITDKLIF.

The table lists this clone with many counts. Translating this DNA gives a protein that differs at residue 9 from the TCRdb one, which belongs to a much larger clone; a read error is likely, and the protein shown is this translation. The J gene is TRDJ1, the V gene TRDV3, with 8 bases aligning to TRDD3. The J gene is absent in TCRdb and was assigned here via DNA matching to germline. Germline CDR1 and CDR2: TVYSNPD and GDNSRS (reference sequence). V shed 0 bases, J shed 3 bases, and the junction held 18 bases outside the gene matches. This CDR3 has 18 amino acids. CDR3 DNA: TGTGCCTTTAGGCACCTCCCGCCGCGGGGGATAGTTTCCGATAAACTCATCTTT. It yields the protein CAFRHLPPRGIVSDKLIF.

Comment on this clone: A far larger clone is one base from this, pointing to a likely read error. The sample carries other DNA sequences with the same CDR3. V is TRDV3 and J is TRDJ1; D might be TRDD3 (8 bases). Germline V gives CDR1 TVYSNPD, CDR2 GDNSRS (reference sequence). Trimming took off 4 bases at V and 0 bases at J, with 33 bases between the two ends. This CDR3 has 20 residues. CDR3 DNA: TGTGCCTGTAAAAAACTTCCTATTTGGGTACTGGGGGCCCACACCGATAAACTCATCTTT. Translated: CACKKLPIWVLGAHTDKLIF.

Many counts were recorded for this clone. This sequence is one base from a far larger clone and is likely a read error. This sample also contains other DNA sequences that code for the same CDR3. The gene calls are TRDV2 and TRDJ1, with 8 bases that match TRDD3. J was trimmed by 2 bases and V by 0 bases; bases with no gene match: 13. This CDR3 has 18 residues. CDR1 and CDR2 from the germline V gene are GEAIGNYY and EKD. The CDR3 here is CACDTVGVLGDGTDKLIF. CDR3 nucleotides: TGTGCCTGTGACACCGTGGGAGTGCTGGGGGACGGGACCGATAAACTCATCTTT.

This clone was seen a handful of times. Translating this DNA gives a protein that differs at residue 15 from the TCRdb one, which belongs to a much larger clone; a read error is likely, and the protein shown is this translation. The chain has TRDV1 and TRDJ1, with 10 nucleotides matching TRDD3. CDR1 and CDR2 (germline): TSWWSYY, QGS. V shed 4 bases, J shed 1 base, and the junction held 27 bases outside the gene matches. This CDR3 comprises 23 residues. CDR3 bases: TGTGCTCTTGGGGTTGACGTCTTCCTACCGGGGGGATACGCGGACATCGGCACCGATAAACTCATCTTT. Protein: CALGVDVFLPGGYADIGTDKLIF.

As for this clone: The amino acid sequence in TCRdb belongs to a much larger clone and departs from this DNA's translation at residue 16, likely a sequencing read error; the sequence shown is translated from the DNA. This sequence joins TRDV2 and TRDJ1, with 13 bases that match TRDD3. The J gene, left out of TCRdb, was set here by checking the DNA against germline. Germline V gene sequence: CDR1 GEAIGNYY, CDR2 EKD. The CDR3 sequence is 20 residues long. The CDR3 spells CACDTPLLGDTVIDTGKLIF. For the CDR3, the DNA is TGTGCCTGTGACACCCCTTTACTGGGGGATACGGTCATTGACACCGGTAAACTCATCTTT.

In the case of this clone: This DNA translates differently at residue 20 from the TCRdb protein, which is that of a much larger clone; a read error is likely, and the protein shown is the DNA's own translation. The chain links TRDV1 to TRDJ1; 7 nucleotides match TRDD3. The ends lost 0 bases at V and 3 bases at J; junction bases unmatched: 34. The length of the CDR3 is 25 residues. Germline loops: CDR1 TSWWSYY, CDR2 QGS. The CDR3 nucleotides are TGTGCTCTTGGGGAACTTCGCCGGTTTCCTGCAAAGGTGGGGGGGATTGGGGAGAACGCCGATAAACTCATCTTT. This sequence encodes CALGELRRFPAKVGGIGENADKLIF.

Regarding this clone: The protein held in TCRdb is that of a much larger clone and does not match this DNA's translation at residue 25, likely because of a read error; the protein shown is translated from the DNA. CDR3: CALGEPRRIPYWGIIGIGGPRHKLTF. The CDR3 region has the DNA TGTGCTCTTGGGGAACCTAGACGCATCCCGTACTGGGGGATAATCGGGATCGGGGGGCCTCGTCATAAACTCACCTTT. The rearrangement uses TRDV1 and TRDJ1; TRDD3 aligns across 11 bases. CDR3 length equals 26 residues. Germline-derived CDR1 and CDR2 are TSWWSYY and QGS.

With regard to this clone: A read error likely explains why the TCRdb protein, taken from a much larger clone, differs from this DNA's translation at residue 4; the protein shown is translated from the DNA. The CDR3 DNA sequence: TGTGCCTTTTACCGGGCCTTCAAGTCGATGAGGGACAACTCGTACACCGATAAACTCATCTTT. It codes for CAFYRAFKSMRDNSYTDKLIF. This chain connects TRDV3 to TRDJ1; D perhaps matches TRDD2 (5 bases). The J gene, absent from TCRdb, was called here by matching the DNA to germline. The CDR3 loop spans 21 amino acids. Germline CDR1 is TVYSNPD and CDR2 is GDNSRS (reference sequence). The ends were cut back, 2 bases at V and 0 bases at J, with 34 bases in the middle.

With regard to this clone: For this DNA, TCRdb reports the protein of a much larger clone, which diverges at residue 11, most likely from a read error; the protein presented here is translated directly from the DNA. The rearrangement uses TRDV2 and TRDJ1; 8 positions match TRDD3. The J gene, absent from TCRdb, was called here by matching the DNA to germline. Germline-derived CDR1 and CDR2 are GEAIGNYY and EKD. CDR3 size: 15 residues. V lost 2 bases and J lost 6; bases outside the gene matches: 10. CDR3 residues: CACDSLGDLSNKLIF. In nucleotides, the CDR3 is TGTGCCTGTGACAGCCTGGGGGACCTCTCCAATAAACTCATCTTT.

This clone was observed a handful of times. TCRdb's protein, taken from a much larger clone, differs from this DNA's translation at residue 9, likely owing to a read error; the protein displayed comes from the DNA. CDR3 DNA sequence: TGTGCTCTTGGGGAACCTAGACGCCTCCCGTACTGGGGGATAATCGGGATCGGGGGGCCTCGTCATAAACTCATCTTT. This gives the protein CALGEPRRLPYWGIIGIGGPRHKLIF. The chain employs TRDV1 and TRDJ1, with TRDD3 matching 11 bases. In the absence of a J gene in TCRdb, the DNA was matched to germline to assign it here. Germline CDR1 and CDR2: TSWWSYY and QGS. V shed 1 base and J 6 bases; nucleotides not matched to a gene: 37. This CDR3 spans 26 amino acids.

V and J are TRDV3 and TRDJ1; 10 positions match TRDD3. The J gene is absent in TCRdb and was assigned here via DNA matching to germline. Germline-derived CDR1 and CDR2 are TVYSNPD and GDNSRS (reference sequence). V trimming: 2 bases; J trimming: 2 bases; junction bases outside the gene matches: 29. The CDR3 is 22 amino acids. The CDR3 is CAFETWPSSPYWGILPTDKLIF. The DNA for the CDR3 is TGTGCCTTTGAGACTTGGCCTTCCTCCCCGTACTGGGGGATCCTTCCTACCGATAAACTCATCTTT.

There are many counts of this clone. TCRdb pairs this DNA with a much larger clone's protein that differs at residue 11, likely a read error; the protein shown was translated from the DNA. The CDR3 DNA reads TGTGCTCTTGGGACCCGATTCCCGTACTGGAGGATCTCCGATAAACTCATCTTT. Translating it yields CALGTRFPYWRISDKLIF. The chain recombines TRDV1 with TRDJ1, with D perhaps matching TRDD3 (5 bases). Assignment of the J gene here rests on matching the DNA to germline, because TCRdb gives none. Germline V gives CDR1 TSWWSYY, CDR2 QGS. The CDR3 spans 18 residues. Between the trimmed V and J ends, which lost 5 bases and 3 bases, there was a span of 25 bases.

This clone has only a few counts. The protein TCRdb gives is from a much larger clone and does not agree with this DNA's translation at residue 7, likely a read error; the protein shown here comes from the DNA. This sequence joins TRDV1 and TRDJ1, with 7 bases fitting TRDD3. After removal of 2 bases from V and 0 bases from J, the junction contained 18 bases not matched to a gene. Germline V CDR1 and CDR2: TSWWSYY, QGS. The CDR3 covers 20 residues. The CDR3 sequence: CALGESDYLILGIYTDKLIF. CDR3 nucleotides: TGTGCTCTTGGGGAATCGGACTACCTTATACTGGGGATCTACACCGATAAACTCATCTTT.

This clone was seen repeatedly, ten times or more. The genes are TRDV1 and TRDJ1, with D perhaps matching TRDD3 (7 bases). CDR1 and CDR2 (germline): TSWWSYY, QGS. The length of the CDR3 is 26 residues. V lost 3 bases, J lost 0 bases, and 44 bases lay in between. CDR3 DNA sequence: TGTGCTCTTGGGGACCTCCTACATCCTACATTCAGCGGTAGGGGGATTCAGCGGATCTACACCGATAAACTCATCTTT. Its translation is CALGDLLHPTFSGRGIQRIYTDKLIF.

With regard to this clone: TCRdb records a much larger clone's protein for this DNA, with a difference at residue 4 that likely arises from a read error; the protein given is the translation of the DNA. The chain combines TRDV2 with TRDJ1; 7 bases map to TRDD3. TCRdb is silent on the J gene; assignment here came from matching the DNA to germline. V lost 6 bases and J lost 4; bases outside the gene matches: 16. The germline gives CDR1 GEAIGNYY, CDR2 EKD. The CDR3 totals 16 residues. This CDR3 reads CACPGDPRSEGDKLIF. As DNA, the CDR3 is TGTGCCTGTCCGGGGGATCCCCGGTCGGAAGGCGATAAACTCATCTTT.

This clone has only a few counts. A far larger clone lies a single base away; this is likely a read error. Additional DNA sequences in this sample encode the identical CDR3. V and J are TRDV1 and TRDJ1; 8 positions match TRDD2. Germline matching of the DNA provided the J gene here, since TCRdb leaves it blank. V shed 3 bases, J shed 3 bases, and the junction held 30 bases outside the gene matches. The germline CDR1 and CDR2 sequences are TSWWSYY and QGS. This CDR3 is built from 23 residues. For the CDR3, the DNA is TGTGCTCTTGGGGAGCTTAATAGGGCCTTCCTAAAACGCGGGGGAGCCCCCTCCGATAAACTCATCTTT. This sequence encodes CALGELNRAFLKRGGAPSDKLIF.

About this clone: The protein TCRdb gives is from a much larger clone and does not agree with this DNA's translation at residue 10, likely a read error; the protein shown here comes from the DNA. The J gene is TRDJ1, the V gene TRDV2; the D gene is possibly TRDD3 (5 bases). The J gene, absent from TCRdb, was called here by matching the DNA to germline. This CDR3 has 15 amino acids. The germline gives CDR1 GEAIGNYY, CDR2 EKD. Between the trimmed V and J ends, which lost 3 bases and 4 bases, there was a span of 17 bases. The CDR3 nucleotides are TGTGCCTGTGACCCCCTGGGTGCGGGAGGCGATAAACTCATCTTT. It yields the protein CACDPLGAGGDKLIF.

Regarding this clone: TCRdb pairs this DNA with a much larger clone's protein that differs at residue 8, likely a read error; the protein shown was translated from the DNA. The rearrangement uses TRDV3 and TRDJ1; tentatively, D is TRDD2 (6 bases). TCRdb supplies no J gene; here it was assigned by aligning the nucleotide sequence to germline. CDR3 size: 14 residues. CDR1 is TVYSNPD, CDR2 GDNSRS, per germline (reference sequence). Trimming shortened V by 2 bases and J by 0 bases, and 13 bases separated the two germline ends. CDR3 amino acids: CAFAFPPDTDKLIF. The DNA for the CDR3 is TGTGCCTTTGCCTTCCCCCCTGACACCGATAAACTCATCTTT.

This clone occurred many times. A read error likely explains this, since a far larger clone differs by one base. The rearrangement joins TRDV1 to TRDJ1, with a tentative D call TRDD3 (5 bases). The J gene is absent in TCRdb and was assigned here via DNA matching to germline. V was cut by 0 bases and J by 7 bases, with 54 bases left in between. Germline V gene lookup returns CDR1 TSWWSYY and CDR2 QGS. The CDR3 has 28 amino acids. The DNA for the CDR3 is TGTGCTCTTGGGGAACTCTCTCACGGGGCCCCCGTCCCAGGACGCGTTTACTGGCCTCCCGGTGTATCGATTAAACTCATCTTT. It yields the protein CALGELSHGAPVPGRVYWPPGVSIKLIF.

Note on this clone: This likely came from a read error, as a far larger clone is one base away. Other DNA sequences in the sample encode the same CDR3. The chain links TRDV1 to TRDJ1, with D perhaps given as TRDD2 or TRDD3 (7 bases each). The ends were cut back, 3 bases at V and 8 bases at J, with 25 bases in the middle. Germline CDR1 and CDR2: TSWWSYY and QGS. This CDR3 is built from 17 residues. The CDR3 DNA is TGTGCTCTTGGGGACCAACCCTTCCTGCGTCTCTGGGGGAAACTCATCTTT. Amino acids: CALGDQPFLRLWGKLIF.

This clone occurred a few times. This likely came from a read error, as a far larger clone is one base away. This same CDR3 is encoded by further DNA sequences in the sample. CDR3 protein: CALGELPTAFLDHYWGIILFYTDKLIF. DNA for the CDR3: TGTGCTCTTGGGGAACTCCCTACGGCCTTCCTAGATCACTACTGGGGGATAATCCTTTTTTACACCGATAAGCTCATCTTT. The V gene is listed as TRDV1; no J gene was called; the D call in the table, TRDD3, was not verified against the DNA. The germline CDR1 and CDR2 sequences are TSWWSYY and QGS. CDR3 length equals 27 residues.

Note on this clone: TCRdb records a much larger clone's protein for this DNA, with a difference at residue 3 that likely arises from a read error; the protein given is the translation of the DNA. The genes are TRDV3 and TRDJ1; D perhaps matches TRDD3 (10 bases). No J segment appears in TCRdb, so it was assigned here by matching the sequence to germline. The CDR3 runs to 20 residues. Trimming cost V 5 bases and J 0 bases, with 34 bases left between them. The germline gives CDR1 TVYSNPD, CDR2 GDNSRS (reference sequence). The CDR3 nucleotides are TGTGCCCCTAGCCCTTCCTACGATACGTTTACTGGGGGATACACCGATAAACTCATCTTT. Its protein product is CAPSPSYDTFTGGYTDKLIF.

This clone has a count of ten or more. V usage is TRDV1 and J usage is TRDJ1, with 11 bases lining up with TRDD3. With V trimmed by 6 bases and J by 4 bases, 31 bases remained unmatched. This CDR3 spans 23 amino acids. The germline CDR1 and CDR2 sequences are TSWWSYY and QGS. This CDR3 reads CALGLRGLPTTPYWGIGHDKLIF. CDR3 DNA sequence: TGTGCTCTTGGCCTCCGAGGACTTCCCACAACGCCGTACTGGGGGATAGGACACGATAAACTCATCTTT.

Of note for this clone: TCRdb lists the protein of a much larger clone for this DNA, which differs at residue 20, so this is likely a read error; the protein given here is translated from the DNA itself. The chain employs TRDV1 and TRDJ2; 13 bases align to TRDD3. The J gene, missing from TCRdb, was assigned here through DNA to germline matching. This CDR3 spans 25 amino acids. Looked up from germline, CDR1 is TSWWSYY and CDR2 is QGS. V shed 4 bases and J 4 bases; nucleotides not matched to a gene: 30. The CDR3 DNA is TGTGCTCTTGGGGCCCCATTTTTCCCCTACACCCAACGTACTGGGGGATACGACGGGACAGCACAACTCTTCTTT. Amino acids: CALGAPFFPYTQRTGGYDGTAQLFF.